This TCR beta chain came from a study of T-cell reconstitution after alpha-beta-depleted transplantation in children (dated by TCRdb to the mid-2010s). As for the study more broadly: T-cell immune reconstitution after TCRalphabeta/CD19-depleted allogeneic hematopoietic cell transplantation in children was quantitatively tracked in the study by means of TCR repertoire profiling.

Library generation was performed with PCR. The data were produced on an Illumina HiSeq 2500. To normalize quantification of the TCRbeta repertoire, the TCR libraries were built with molecular barcoding that relied on unique molecular identifiers. The public sequencing data were trimmed at Q25 with fastp and processed into clonotypes with MiXCR by TCRdb, which kept only in-frame beta chains. Entries that share a CDR3 protein sequence are merged under the most common genes and DNA. Here the sample has about 300,000 distinct CDR3 sequences; just over 7.5% occur a single time. Of the sample, about 9.1% falls within the top ten clones. On the study overall, not on this receptor specifically: In some patients, the high TCRbeta diversity seen at day 60 was put down to recipient T cells and intrathymic progenitors that had survived conditioning. About two months after transplant, the apparently early recovery of alphabetaT-cell counts reportedly depended on just several hundred clones that had expanded rapidly and came from non-depleted graft cells. Hyperexpanded clone frequencies declined over subsequent months; after one year, T-cell counts and TCRbeta diversity were mostly attributed to newly produced T cells.

The treatment or condition label of this sample denotes: allogeneic hematopoietic cell transplantation with graft depleted of TCRalphabeta T cells and CD19 B cells. The children who served as transplant recipients had been given grafts of TCRalphabeta/CD19-depleted allogeneic hematopoietic cells. This clonotype was observed many times. Its antigen is currently not known. Per-nucleotide qualities are absent, and no much larger clonotype sits a single base away. The germline V gene encodes CDR1 SEHNR and CDR2 FQNEAQ (reference sequence). The CDR3 contains 14 residues, cysteine and phenylalanine counted. Only the CDR3 DNA stays, 42 bases, in frame from base 1. V is clipped by 1 base and J by 2 bases, and the sequence between their germline boundaries is 8 bases long.

Rearrangement joined TRBV7-9 to TRBJ1-2; D gene: possibly TRBD1, on 5 matching bases. The sample in question was peripheral blood, obtained 360 days after TCRalphabeta/CD19-depleted stem cell transplant. This receptor was taken from a female patient aged 2-10 years who had a stem cell transplant for Fanconi anemia, so the T cells may come from the graft donor. The CDR3 region has the sequence CASSLVGPNYGYTF. The nucleotides are TGTGCCAGCAGCTTAGTGGGGCCCAACTATGGCTACACCTTC.